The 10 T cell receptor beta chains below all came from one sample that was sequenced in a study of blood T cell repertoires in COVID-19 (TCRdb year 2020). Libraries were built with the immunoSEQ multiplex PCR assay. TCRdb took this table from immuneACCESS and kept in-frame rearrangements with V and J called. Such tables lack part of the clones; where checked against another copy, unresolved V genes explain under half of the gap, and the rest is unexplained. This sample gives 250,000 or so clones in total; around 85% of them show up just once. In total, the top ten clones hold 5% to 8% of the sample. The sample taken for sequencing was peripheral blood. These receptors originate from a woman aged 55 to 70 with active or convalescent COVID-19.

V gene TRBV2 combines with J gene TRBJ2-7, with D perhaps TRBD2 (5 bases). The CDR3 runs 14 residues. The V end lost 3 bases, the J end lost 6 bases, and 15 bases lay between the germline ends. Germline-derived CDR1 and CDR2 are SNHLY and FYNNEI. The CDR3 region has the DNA TGTGCCAGCAGTGAGGATCGGGGAGTGTTCGAGCAGTACTTC. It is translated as CASSEDRGVFEQYF.

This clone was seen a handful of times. In DNA, the CDR3 is TGTGCCAGCAGCTCCCTTGATAGCGGGAGGGCCGTGTCCTACAATGAGCAGTTCTTC. This sequence encodes CASSSLDSGRAVSYNEQFF. V usage is TRBV11-2 and J usage is TRBJ2-1; the match to TRBD2 covers 11 bases. CDR3 length: 19 residues. Trimming took 4 bases from V and 1 from J; bases not matched to a gene: 12. Germline V lookup: CDR1 SGHAT, CDR2 FQNNGV.

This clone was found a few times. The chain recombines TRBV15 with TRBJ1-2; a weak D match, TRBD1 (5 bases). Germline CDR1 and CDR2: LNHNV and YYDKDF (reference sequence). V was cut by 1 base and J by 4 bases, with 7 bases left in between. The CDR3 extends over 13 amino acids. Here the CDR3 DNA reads TGTGCCACCAGCAGAGCGGGGGTCTATGGCTACACCTTC. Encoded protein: CATSRAGVYGYTF.

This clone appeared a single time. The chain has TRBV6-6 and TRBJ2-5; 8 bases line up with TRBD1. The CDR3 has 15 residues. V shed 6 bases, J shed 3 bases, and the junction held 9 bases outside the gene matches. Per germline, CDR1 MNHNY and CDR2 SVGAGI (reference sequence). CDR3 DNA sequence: TGTGCCAGCAGACCTCCGGGACAGGAAGAAGAGACCCAGTACTTC. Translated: CASRPPGQEEETQYF.

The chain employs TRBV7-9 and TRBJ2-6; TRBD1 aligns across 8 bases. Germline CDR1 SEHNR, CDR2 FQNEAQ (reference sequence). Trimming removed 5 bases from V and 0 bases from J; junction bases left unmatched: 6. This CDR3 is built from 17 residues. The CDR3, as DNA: TGTGCCAGCAGCACCGGGACAGGATCCTCTGGGGCCAACGTCCTGACTTTC. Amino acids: CASSTGTGSSGANVLTF.

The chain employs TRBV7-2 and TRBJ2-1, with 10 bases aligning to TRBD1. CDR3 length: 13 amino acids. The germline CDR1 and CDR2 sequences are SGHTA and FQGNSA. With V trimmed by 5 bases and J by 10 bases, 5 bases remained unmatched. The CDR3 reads CASSPGQGSEQFF. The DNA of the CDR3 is TGTGCCAGCAGCCCGGGACAGGGGTCCGAGCAGTTCTTC.

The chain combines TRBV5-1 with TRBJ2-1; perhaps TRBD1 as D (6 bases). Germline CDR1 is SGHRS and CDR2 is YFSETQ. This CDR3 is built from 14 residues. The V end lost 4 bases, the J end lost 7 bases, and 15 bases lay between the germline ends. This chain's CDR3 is CASSLRQGLNEQFF. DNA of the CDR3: TGCGCCAGCAGCCTGAGGCAGGGGCTGAATGAGCAGTTCTTC. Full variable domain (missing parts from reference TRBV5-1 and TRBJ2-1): KAGVTQTPRYLIKTRGQQVTLSCSPISGHRSVSWYQQTPGQGLQFLFEYFSETQRNKGNFPGRFSGRQFSNSRSEMNVSTLELGDSALYLCASSLRQGLNEQFFGPGTRLTVL.

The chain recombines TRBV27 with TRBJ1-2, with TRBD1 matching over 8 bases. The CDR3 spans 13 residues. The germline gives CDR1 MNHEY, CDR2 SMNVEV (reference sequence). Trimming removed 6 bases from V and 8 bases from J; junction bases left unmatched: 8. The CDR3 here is CASRLTGAGGYTF. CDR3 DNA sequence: TGTGCCAGCAGATTGACAGGGGCGGGGGGCTACACCTTC.

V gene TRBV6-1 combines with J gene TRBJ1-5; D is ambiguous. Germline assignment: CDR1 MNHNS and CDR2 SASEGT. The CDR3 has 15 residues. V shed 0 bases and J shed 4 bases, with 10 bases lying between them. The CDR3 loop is CASSEAGVSNQPQHF. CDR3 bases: TGTGCCAGCAGTGAAGCCGGGGTCTCTAATCAGCCCCAGCATTTT.

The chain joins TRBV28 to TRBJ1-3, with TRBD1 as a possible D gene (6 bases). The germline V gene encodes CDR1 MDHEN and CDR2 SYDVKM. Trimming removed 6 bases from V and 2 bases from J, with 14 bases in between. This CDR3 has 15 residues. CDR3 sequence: CASSLGGGPGNTIYF. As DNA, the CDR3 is TGTGCCAGCAGCTTAGGGGGGGGCCCTGGAAACACCATATATTTT.